The table lists the clone carrying this TCR beta chain with many counts. The antigen remains unidentified. The CDR3 extends over 15 amino acids. Germline lookup yields CDR1 LGHNA and CDR2 YSLEER. Trimming at V came to 0 bases and at J to 6 bases, leaving 4 bases not matched to a gene. This sample stems from a study of CD8 T cells in ankylosing spondylitis. Overall study findings and caveats: Relatively scarce in peripheral blood, disease-linked clones were CD8+. Some motif variants were previously reported in reactive arthritis synovial fluid and blood. It appeared that ankylosing spondylitis blood was characterized by a TCR beta motif of under ten highly homologous variants. Disease-linked clones reportedly concentrated significantly in matched ankylosing spondylitis synovial fluid.

Quantitative barcoded 5'-RACE was used to prepare TCR beta libraries. MiXCR was run by TCRdb on the 5' RACE reads, yielding one entry per CDR3 protein. The sample lists about 800,000 distinct CDR3 sequences, about 12% occurring once. Sequences were obtained from blood, either unsorted or a sorted T cell fraction (not recorded which). The receptor's source is a male donor with ankylosing spondylitis. The chain recombines TRBV4-3 with TRBJ2-2, with TRBD1 matching 7 bases. CDR3 sequence: CASSQDSQGAGELFF. CDR3 DNA: TGCGCCAGCAGCCAAGATTCCCAGGGGGCCGGGGAGCTGTTTTTT.